This TCR beta chain appears in the sequencing data of a study of OX40 agonist ivuxolimab in advanced cancers. Turning to the study itself: A diagnosis of hepatocellular carcinoma, melanoma, renal cell or head and neck cancer was present in dose-escalation patients.

Assay: immunoSEQ multiplex PCR; the TCRdb copy retains only in-frame clones and omits some. The profile shows 30,000 to 35,000 clones, about 85% of them singletons. CDR1 LNHDA and CDR2 SQIVND come from the germline V gene (reference sequence). This CDR3 is 14 amino acids long. The V and J ends lost 7 bases and 3 bases respectively, with 13 bases between them. The specimen comprised CD4+ or CD8+ T cells sorted from blood, sampled in a trial of the OX40 agonist ivuxolimab. This TCR derives from an adult with an advanced solid tumor such as melanoma, head and neck, liver or kidney cancer. V gene TRBV19 combines with J gene TRBJ1-5; D is unresolved. Written as DNA, the CDR3 is TGTGCCAGTACCCCTTCAAGTCCCAATCAGCCCCAGCATTTT. Amino acids: CASTPSSPNQPQHF.